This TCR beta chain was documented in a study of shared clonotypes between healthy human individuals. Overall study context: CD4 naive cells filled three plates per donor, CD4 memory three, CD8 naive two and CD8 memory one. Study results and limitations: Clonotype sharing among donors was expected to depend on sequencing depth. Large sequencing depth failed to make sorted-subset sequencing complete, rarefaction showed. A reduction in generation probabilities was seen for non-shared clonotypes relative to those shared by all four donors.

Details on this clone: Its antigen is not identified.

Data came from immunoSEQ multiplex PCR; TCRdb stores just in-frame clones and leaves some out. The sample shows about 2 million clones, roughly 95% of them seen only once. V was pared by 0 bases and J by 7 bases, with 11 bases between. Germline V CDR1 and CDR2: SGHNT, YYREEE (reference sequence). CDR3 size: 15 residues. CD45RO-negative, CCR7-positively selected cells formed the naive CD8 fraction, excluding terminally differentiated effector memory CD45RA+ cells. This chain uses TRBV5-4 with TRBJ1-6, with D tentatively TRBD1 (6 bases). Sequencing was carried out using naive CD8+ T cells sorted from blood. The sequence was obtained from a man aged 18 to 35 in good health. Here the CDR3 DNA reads TGTGCCAGCAGCTTGGATGTTCAGGGGAATTCACCCCTCCACTTT. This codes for CASSLDVQGNSPLHF. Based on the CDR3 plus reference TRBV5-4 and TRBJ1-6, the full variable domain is ETGVTQSPTHLIKTRGQQVTLRCSSQSGHNTVSWYQQALGQGPQFIFQYYREEENGRGNFPPRFSGLQFPNYSSELNVNALELDDSALYLCASSLDVQGNSPLHFGNGTRLTVT.